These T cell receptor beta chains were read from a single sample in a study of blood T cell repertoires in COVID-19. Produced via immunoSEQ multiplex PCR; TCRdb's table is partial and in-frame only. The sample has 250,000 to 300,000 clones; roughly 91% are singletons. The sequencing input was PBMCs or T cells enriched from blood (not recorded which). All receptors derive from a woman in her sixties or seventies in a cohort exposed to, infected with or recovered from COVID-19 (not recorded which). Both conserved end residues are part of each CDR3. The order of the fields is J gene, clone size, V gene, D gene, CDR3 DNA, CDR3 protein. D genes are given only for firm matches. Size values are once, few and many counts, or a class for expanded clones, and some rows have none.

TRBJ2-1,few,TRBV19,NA,TGTGCCAGTGCCGGGCTAGCCGGTAGCTCCTACAATGAGCAGTTCTTC,CASAGLAGSSYNEQFF
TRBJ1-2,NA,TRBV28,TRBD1,TGTGCCAGCAGACTGACAGGGGAAGGCGGCTACACCTTC,CASRLTGEGGYTF
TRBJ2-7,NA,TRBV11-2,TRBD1,TGTGCCAGCAGCCGCCTGGGACAGGGTTACGAGCAGTACTTC,CASSRLGQGYEQYF
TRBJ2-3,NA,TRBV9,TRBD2,TGTGCCAGCAGCCCGGGGACTAGCGGGAGAAAAGATACGCAGTATTTT,CASSPGTSGRKDTQYF
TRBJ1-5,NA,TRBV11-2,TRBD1,TGTGCCAGCAGCTTCCCCGGGACAGGGGGGGCAATTAATCAGCCCCAGCATTTT,CASSFPGTGGAINQPQHF
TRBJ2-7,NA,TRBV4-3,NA,TGCGCCAGCAGCCAAGATGGGACTTACTACGAGCAGTACTTC,CASSQDGTYYEQYF
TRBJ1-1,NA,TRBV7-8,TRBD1,TGTGCCAGCACCACCTCAGGGGGACATATGAACACTGAAGCTTTCTTT,CASTTSGGHMNTEAFF
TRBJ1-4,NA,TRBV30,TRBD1,TGTGCCGCTTCCCGAGGGGACAGGGTGAATGAAAAACTGTTTTTT,CAASRGDRVNEKLFF
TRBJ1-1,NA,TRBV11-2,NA,TGTGCCAGCAGCTTAGGACAGAATGAAGCTTTCTTT,CASSLGQNEAFF
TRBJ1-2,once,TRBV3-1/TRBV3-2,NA,TGTGCCAGCAGCCAAGATTCGGGGGGCTTCGGCTATGGCTACACCTTC,CASSQDSGGFGYGYTF
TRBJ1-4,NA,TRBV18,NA,TGTGCCAGCTCACGGAATCTGGACAGTGGATCCGAAAAACTGTTTTTT,CASSRNLDSGSEKLFF
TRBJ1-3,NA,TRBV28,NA,TGTGCCAGCAGTCAACCACCGGACTCCTCTGGAAACACCATATATTTT,CASSQPPDSSGNTIYF
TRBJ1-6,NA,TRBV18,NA,TGTGCCAGCTCACCGGACTCAAATTCACCCCTCCACTTT,CASSPDSNSPLHF
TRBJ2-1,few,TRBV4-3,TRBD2,TGCGCCAGCAGCCGAGGACTAGCGGGAGTCGGCTACAATGAGCAGTTCTTC,CASSRGLAGVGYNEQFF
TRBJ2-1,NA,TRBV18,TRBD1,TGTGCCAGCTCCGGGACAGCCGACAATGAGCAGTTCTTC,CASSGTADNEQFF
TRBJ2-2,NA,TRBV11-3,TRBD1,TGTGCCAGCAGCTTAGATTGGGACAGGGGCACCGGGGAGCTGTTTTTT,CASSLDWDRGTGELFF
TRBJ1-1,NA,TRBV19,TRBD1,TGTGCCAGTACCCTGACAGGGAGGCCCACTGAAGCTTTCTTT,CASTLTGRPTEAFF
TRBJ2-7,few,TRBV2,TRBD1,TGTGCCAGCAGGGAAGACAGGGCCGAGCAGTACTTC,CASREDRAEQYF
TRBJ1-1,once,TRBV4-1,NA,TGCGCCAGCAGCCAAGTTTCAAACATGAACACTGAAGCTTTCTTT,CASSQVSNMNTEAFF
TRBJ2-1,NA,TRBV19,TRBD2,TGTGCCAGTAGATTTGCCGGGAGGGACAATGAGCAGTTCTTC,CASRFAGRDNEQFF
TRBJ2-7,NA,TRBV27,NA,TGTGCCAGCCGATTGACAGGCCCGCCGTGGTATACCTACGAGCAGTACTTC,CASRLTGPPWYTYEQYF
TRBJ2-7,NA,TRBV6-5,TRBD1,TGTGCCAGCAGTTACTCTCGGACAGGGGACTACGAGCAGTACTTC,CASSYSRTGDYEQYF